These T cell receptor beta chains were read from a single sample in a study of cytomegalovirus exposure and HLA in healthy donors. Produced via immunoSEQ multiplex PCR; TCRdb's table is partial and in-frame only. The table includes around 130,000 clones, about 70% detected once. Specimen: PBMCs. These receptors all come from a woman aged 55-69 years in good health and CMV-seropositive. CDR3s include the opening cysteine and the closing phenylalanine or tryptophan. The D gene is left open where the match is weak. Clone size appears in some rows only: once, few, many, or a class for an expanded clone.

once | TRBJ1-6 | TRBV18 | - | CASSPQGPGEGSPLHF
- | TRBJ1-1 | TRBV11-3 | - | CASSRERGTEAFF
- | TRBJ2-7 | TRBV6-5 | - | CASSYSAGSSYEQYF
- | TRBJ1-5 | TRBV6-1 | - | CASSEKGGGGSPQHF
- | TRBJ1-2 | TRBV7-9 | TRBD1 | CASRPRTGNFGYTF
- | TRBJ1-5 | TRBV19 | - | CASSTTPGGHQPQHF
- | TRBJ2-7 | TRBV27 | TRBD1 | CASSSRTGPTGEQYF
- | TRBJ1-1 | TRBV7-9 | TRBD1 | CASSFQGGEAFF
- | TRBJ1-4 | TRBV4-1 | - | CASSQERGLANEKLFF
- | TRBJ1-4 | TRBV6-5 | TRBD1 | CASSFTGESEKLFF
few | TRBJ1-4 | TRBV10-3 | - | CAISVGTNEKLFF
- | TRBJ1-2 | TRBV29-1 | TRBD1 | CSAGGTALTNYGYTF
- | TRBJ1-5 | TRBV11-2 | - | CASSLDSQPQHF
once | TRBJ2-3 | TRBV5-1 | - | CASSLGATGTDTQYF
- | TRBJ1-2 | TRBV5-1 | TRBD1 | CASSQQGARDYGYTF
- | TRBJ2-2 | TRBV7-9 | - | CASSLNTGELFF
once | TRBJ1-6 | TRBV6-5 | - | CASSAGPFNSPLHF
- | TRBJ2-7 | TRBV7-9 | TRBD2 | CASSPGGGLDEQYF
- | TRBJ1-5 | TRBV6-1 | TRBD1 | CASSARTGHNQPQHF
few | TRBJ1-5 | TRBV7-2 | - | CASSLGEAYSNQPQHF
- | TRBJ1-1 | TRBV7-6 | TRBD1 | CASSNDRDTEAFF
- | TRBJ1-4 | TRBV15 | TRBD1 | CATSRPGQGDELFF
- | TRBJ2-3 | TRBV4-2 | - | CASSQDRQGRDTQYF
- | TRBJ1-1 | TRBV7-3 | - | CASSLGHLNTEAFF
- | TRBJ1-5 | TRBV7-6 | TRBD1 | CASSSRTGYNQPQHF
- | TRBJ2-5 | TRBV5-1 | TRBD2 | CASSLAILAGEQETQYF
- | TRBJ1-2 | TRBV23-1 | TRBD1 | CASSHGTDYGYTF
- | TRBJ1-1 | TRBV18 | TRBD1 | CASSSGQDTEAFF
- | TRBJ1-2 | TRBV6-5 | TRBD1 | CASSYLEGARKDGYTF